The 23 T cell receptor beta chains presented below share a single source sample, sequenced in a study of human T cells and chemical hapten exposure. Time point noted: patch test 1, 2 weeks after DPC sensitization. Treatment meaning: therapeutic diphenylcyclopropenone sensitization with weekly scalp DPC. TCRdb reprocessed the RACE reads via MiXCR and lists one record per CDR3 protein. The table shows some 94,000 distinct CDR3 sequences, with around 12% occurring only once. The input for sequencing was whole blood, taken in connection with sensitization to the hapten diphenylcyclopropenone (DPC). Receptor source: a woman in her thirties or forties with alopecia areata. Some clones in this sample may be carry-over from other donors' samples.

This clonotype appeared many times. J is TRBJ1-1 and V is TRBV28; D is unresolved. The CDR3 has 14 residues. Trimming pared 6 bases from V and 0 bases from J, leaving 11 bases between. CDR1 MDHEN and CDR2 SYDVKM come from the germline V gene. For the CDR3, the DNA is TGTGCCAGCAGAGGACCGGTTGTGAACACTGAAGCTTTCTTT. Its translation: CASRGPVVNTEAFF.

This clonotype was seen only a few times. This chain uses TRBV28 with TRBJ1-1, with 8 nucleotides matching TRBD1. The CDR3 sequence is 14 residues long. Germline V CDR1 and CDR2: MDHEN, SYDVKM. V lost 9 bases, J lost 1 base, and 7 bases stayed unmatched. The CDR3 spells CASYDRGENTEAFF. CDR3 in DNA: TGTGCCAGTTATGACAGGGGAGAGAACACTGAAGCTTTCTTT.

This clonotype has a handful of counts. This chain connects TRBV7-2 to TRBJ2-3, with D perhaps TRBD1 (5 bases). The CDR3 length is 15 residues. Trimming shortened V by 6 bases and J by 4 bases, and 17 bases separated the two germline ends. CDR1 SGHTA and CDR2 FQGNSA come from the germline V gene. CDR3 in DNA: TGTGCCAGCAGTACCAGGAGTCTAGGGGCAGATACGCAGTATTTT. Protein: CASSTRSLGADTQYF. Full variable domain (rest looked up from reference TRBV7-2 and TRBJ2-3): GAGVSQSPSNKVTEKGKDVELRCDPISGHTALYWYRQSLGQGLEFLIYFQGNSAPDKSGLPSDRFSAERTGGSVSTLTIQRTQQEDSAVYLCASSTRSLGADTQYFGPGTRLTVL.

This chain uses TRBV6-5 with TRBJ1-1; 10 nucleotides agree with TRBD1. Germline V gene lookup returns CDR1 MNHEY and CDR2 SVGAGI. After removal of 4 bases from V and 4 bases from J, the junction contained 3 bases not matched to a gene. CDR3 length: 14 residues. CDR3 region: CASSSRTGGTEAFF. CDR3 coding DNA: TGTGCCAGCAGTTCTCGGACAGGGGGCACTGAAGCTTTCTTT.

V and J are TRBV7-2 and TRBJ2-1, with 9 positions matching TRBD2. The CDR3 consists of 15 residues. CDR1 SGHTA and CDR2 FQGNSA come from the germline V gene. Unmatched junction bases numbered 7, after V lost 4 bases and J lost 6 bases. CDR3 sequence (DNA): TGTGCCAGCAGCTATAGCGGGAGTAAAGGCAATGAGCAGTTCTTC. Translating gives CASSYSGSKGNEQFF.

This clonotype has more than one count but fewer than ten. This chain joins TRBV28 and TRBJ2-5; 8 nucleotides align to TRBD1. J gave up 2 bases and V 0 bases, and 5 bases lay outside the gene matches. Looked up from germline, CDR1 is MDHEN and CDR2 is SYDVKM. The CDR3 is 16 amino acids. The CDR3 is CASSLWIQGAQETQYF. The CDR3 nucleotides are TGTGCCAGCAGTTTATGGATCCAGGGGGCTCAAGAGACCCAGTACTTC.

This clonotype was seen repeatedly, ten times or more. CDR3 region: CASSATLGDEQYF. The DNA for the CDR3 is TGTGCCAGCTCAGCAACATTGGGGGACGAGCAGTACTTC. The V call is TRBV18, the J call TRBJ2-7; either TRBD1 or TRBD2 may supply D (5 bases each). Germline-derived CDR1 and CDR2 are KGHSH and LQKENI. V was cut by 5 bases and J by 5 bases, with 13 bases left in between. The CDR3 spans 13 residues.

Only a few counts were recorded for this clonotype. This chain joins TRBV6-2 or TRBV6-3 and TRBJ2-3, with 7 bases lining up with TRBD2. CDR1 is MNHEY and CDR2 is SVGEGT in the germline V gene. After removal of 11 bases from V and 1 base from J, the junction contained 15 bases not matched to a gene. The CDR3 is 16 residues long. The CDR3 region is CAGSILAPSGTDTQYF. The CDR3 DNA follows: TGTGCCGGGAGTATACTAGCGCCGAGTGGCACAGATACGCAGTATTTT.

The chain has TRBV4-1 and TRBJ1-2; 7 positions match TRBD1. Germline CDR1 reads MGHRA; CDR2 reads YSYEKL. There are 15 residues in the CDR3. V lost 0 bases to trimming and J lost 5 bases; unmatched junction nucleotides: 6. This CDR3 reads CASSQDLGTAYGYTF. Here the CDR3 DNA reads TGCGCCAGCAGCCAAGATCTGGGGACAGCATATGGCTACACCTTC.

This clonotype was seen only a few times. The chain is built from TRBV5-5 and TRBJ2-1, with D possibly matching TRBD1 (5 bases). The CDR3 runs 14 residues. The germline gives CDR1 SGHKS, CDR2 YYEKEE (reference sequence). V dropped 1 base and J dropped 7 bases, with 12 bases sitting between them. DNA for the CDR3: TGTGCCAGCAGCTTGCAGGGCACTCGTAATGAGCAGTTCTTC. This translates into CASSLQGTRNEQFF.

V and J are TRBV11-2 and TRBJ2-3; TRBD2 aligns across 10 bases. CDR3 length: 18 residues. Per germline, CDR1 SGHAT and CDR2 FQNNGV. V was pared by 2 bases and J by 1 base, with 9 bases of the junction left unmatched. Here the CDR3 DNA reads TGTGCCAGCAGCTTACCAGCGGGAGGGCCCATTGGCACAGATACGCAGTATTTT. It yields the protein CASSLPAGGPIGTDTQYF.

The chain has TRBV6-6 and TRBJ2-3; either TRBD1 or TRBD2 may supply D (5 bases each). The germline V gene encodes CDR1 MNHNY and CDR2 SVGAGI (reference sequence). The V and J ends lost 7 bases and 2 bases respectively, with 16 bases between them. There are 15 residues in the CDR3. This CDR3 reads CASIPGAAVTDTQYF. CDR3 sequence (DNA): TGTGCCAGCATCCCCGGGGCAGCGGTCACAGATACGCAGTATTTT.

The rearrangement uses TRBV7-9 and TRBJ1-1, with a possible D match to TRBD1 (6 bases). The germline gives CDR1 SEHNR, CDR2 FQNEAQ (reference sequence). The V end was cut by 4 bases, the J end by 8 bases, with 20 bases between. The CDR3 runs to 15 residues. CDR3 sequence reads: CASSSSRGRADEAFF. CDR3 nucleotides: TGTGCCAGCAGCTCGAGCCGGGGGCGCGCGGACGAAGCTTTCTTT.

In DNA, the CDR3 is TGTGCCAGCAGCGGGACGGCCTATGGCTACACCTTC. Translation gives CASSGTAYGYTF. The rearrangement joins TRBV28 to TRBJ1-2; tentatively, D is TRBD1 (5 bases). V gave up 6 bases and J gave up 4 bases, with 9 bases separating them. This CDR3 contains 12 residues. Germline V gene data show CDR1 as MDHEN and CDR2 as SYDVKM.

This clonotype was recorded many times. The V call is TRBV6-2 or TRBV6-3, the J call TRBJ2-1; D not certain. The V gene lost 5 bases and the J gene lost 6 bases, with 11 bases spanning the gap. The germline V gene has CDR1 MNHEY and CDR2 SVGEGT. The CDR3 is 13 amino acids. The CDR3 protein is CASSDPPGNEQFF. The CDR3 bases are TGTGCCAGCAGTGACCCCCCGGGCAATGAGCAGTTCTTC.

The chain links TRBV7-6 to TRBJ2-1; D is uncertain. CDR1 and CDR2 from the germline V gene are SGHVS and FNYEAQ. This CDR3 is built from 13 residues. Trimming took 4 bases from V and 7 from J, leaving 11 bases between them. The CDR3 DNA is TGTGCCAGCAGCTCCAACGCTTGGAATGAGCAGTTCTTC. Amino acid sequence: CASSSNAWNEQFF.

Of note for this clonotype: A much larger clonotype is one base distant, so this may be a read error. In this CDR3 the conserved last residue, phenylalanine or tryptophan, is missing, so a read error is likely. The rearrangement joins TRBV6-4 to TRBJ2-1; tentatively, D is TRBD1 (5 bases). From germline, CDR1 is MRHNA and CDR2 SNTAGT. This CDR3 has 13 residues. The V gene lost 4 bases and the J gene lost 6 bases, with 10 bases spanning the gap. DNA for the CDR3: TGTGCCAGCAGTGTGCAGGGAAGCAATGAGCAGTTCTCC. Its translation: CASSVQGSNEQFS.

This chain links TRBV6-2 or TRBV6-3 with TRBJ1-2; D is unclear. The germline V gene encodes CDR1 MNHEY and CDR2 SVGEGT. CDR3 length equals 12 residues. Trimming left V 6 bases short and J 9 bases short, with 14 bases between. CDR3 DNA sequence: TGTGCCAGCAGAACTGACCTGGTTAGCTACACCTTC. Translating it yields CASRTDLVSYTF.

In this sample, this clonotype turned up a few times. The J gene is TRBJ1-4, the V gene TRBV4-3, with TRBD1 matching 9 bases. Unmatched junction bases numbered 7, after V lost 6 bases and J lost 8 bases. Germline CDR1 LGHNA, CDR2 YSLEER. The length of the CDR3 is 14 residues. This chain's CDR3 is CASRAQGAGEKLFF. As DNA, the CDR3 is TGCGCCAGCAGGGCACAGGGGGCTGGGGAAAAACTGTTTTTT.

A few counts support this clonotype. The V call is TRBV25-1, the J call TRBJ1-3; D remains unclear. There are 11 residues in the CDR3. The V gene's germline CDR1 is MGHDK and CDR2 SYGVNS. V was trimmed by 8 bases and J by 5 bases, leaving 7 bases between them. The CDR3 region is CASLGRNTIYF. Here the CDR3 DNA reads TGTGCCAGCCTAGGCAGAAACACCATATATTTT.

The chain uses TRBV7-2 and TRBJ2-1; the D is unclear. Trimming took 2 bases from V and 10 from J, leaving 6 bases between them. CDR3 length: 11 residues. Germline assignment: CDR1 SGHTA and CDR2 FQGNSA. CDR3 residues: CASSLYFEQFF. The CDR3 DNA reads TGTGCCAGCAGCTTATACTTCGAGCAGTTCTTC.

In this sample, this clonotype turned up a few times. The V call is TRBV20-1, the J call TRBJ2-1; 9 bases line up with TRBD2. This CDR3 region has 15 residues. The ends lost 1 base at V and 10 bases at J; junction bases unmatched: 11. CDR1 and CDR2 from the germline V gene are DFQATT and SNEGSKA (reference sequence). CDR3 residues: CSARVASGDPLEQFF. CDR3 bases: TGCAGTGCTAGAGTTGCTAGCGGGGACCCTTTGGAGCAGTTCTTC.

This clonotype was recorded a few times. This sequence joins TRBV2 and TRBJ1-6; D is perhaps TRBD1 (5 bases). Germline V gives CDR1 SNHLY, CDR2 FYNNEI. The length of the CDR3 is 13 residues. The ends were cut back, 3 bases at V and 7 bases at J, with 7 bases in the middle. CDR3 nucleotide sequence: TGTGCCAGCAGTGACAGGGAGAATTCACCCCTCCACTTT. This translates into CASSDRENSPLHF.